The source of this TCR beta chain is a study of regulatory T cells in long-lasting Graves disease. Overall study context: Prior antithyroid drug treatment in newly diagnosed Graves' patients lasted under 3 months.

Time point in this sample: newly diagnosed GD, antithyroid drugs for less than 3 months. PBMCs were the source of the RNA used for TCR sequencing. Libraries of TCR beta came from iRepertoire HTBI primers plus Arm-PCR of CDR3 regions. TCRdb processed the multiplex PCR reads anew with MiXCR; each CDR3 protein has one entry. This sample has 400,000 to 450,000 distinct CDR3 sequences, with 15% found just once. CDR1 and CDR2 from the germline V gene are SEHNR and FQNEAQ (reference sequence). This CDR3 comprises 11 residues. With 5 bases removed from V and 5 bases from J, the gap between germline ends came to 7 bases. The same sample was also studied in work on T cells in Graves' hyperthyroidism and ophthalmopathy.

J is TRBJ2-7 and V is TRBV7-9; no definite D call. The origin of this receptor is a woman in her 30s with Graves disease. Sequencing used peripheral blood mononuclear cells (PBMCs), obtained at new diagnosis, from a patient treated with antithyroid drugs. The CDR3 DNA reads TGTGCCAGCAGCACTAACCACGAGCAGTACTTC. It codes for CASSTNHEQYF.